These T cell receptor beta chains were read from a single sample in a study of early T cells in non-severe SARS-CoV-2 infection. TCRdb re-called the 5' RACE reads with MiXCR, one entry per CDR3 protein. The profile covers tens of thousands of distinct CDR3 sequences, with approximately 11% appearing a single time and around 15% taken by the ten largest. This sample comprised whole blood, obtained at baseline. The source is an adult who was a healthcare worker with PCR-confirmed SARS-CoV-2 infection or an uninfected control (not recorded which). Each CDR3 is given without its conserved first and last residue. The listing skips clone size in some rows; elsewhere it reads once, few, many or a size class.

v_call	clone_size	cdr3_aa
TRBV7-8	many	ASSLVDRANTEAF
TRBV28	NA	ASSLFSGGAKNIQY
TRBV13	many	ASSLARWGDYNEQF
TRBV12-3/TRBV12-4	many	ASSSYHPGRRNTGELF
TRBV5-5	many	ASSPDREPFSYNEQF
TRBV20-1	many	SARLVSTDTQY
TRBV18	many	ASSPPQKDPNTEAF
TRBV11-2	many	ASSLAGPNTEAF
TRBV20-1	many	SARRDFSYEQY
TRBV7-8	many	ASSLGLAAPLEQY
TRBV29-1	NA	SVRNGRAVNEQF
TRBV5-1	NA	ASRRDNYYGYT
TRBV6-6	many	ASRSPWGSNQPQH
TRBV6-6	many	ASSYAGDTQY
TRBV6-5	few	ASSYLGGTQETQY
TRBV29-1	many	SVVGGNSSPEQF
TRBV15	few	ATSRDLTRSSHPLSNEQF